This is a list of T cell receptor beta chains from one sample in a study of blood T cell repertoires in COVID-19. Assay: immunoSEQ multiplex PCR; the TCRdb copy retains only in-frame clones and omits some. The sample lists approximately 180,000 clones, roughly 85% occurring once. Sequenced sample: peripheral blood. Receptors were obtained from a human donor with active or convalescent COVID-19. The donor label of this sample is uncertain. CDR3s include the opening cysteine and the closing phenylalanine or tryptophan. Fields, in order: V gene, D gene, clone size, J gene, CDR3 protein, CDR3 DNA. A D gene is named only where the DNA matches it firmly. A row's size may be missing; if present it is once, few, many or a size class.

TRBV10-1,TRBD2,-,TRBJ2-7,CASSPGGGYEQYF,TGCGCCAGCAGTCCGGGAGGGGGGTACGAGCAGTACTTC
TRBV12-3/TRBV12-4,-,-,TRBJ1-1,CASTPAFPEAFF,TGTGCCAGCACCCCCGCGTTCCCTGAAGCTTTCTTT
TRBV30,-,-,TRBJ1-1,CAWTAFPDTEAFF,TGTGCCTGGACCGCCTTCCCGGACACTGAAGCTTTCTTT
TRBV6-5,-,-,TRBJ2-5,CASSYQKTQYF,TGTGCCAGCAGTTACCAAAAGACCCAGTACTTC
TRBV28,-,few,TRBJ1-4,CASSGQVATNEKLFF,TGTGCCAGCAGTGGACAAGTTGCAACTAATGAAAAACTGTTTTTT
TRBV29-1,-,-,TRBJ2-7,CSVEDLPSYEQYF,TGCAGCGTTGAAGATCTACCAAGCTACGAGCAGTACTTC
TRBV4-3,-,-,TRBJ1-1,CASSQDSRVNTEAFF,TGCGCCAGCAGCCAAGATTCCCGGGTGAACACTGAAGCTTTCTTT
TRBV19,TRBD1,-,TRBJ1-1,CASQLNRQGSEAFF,TGTGCCAGTCAACTTAATCGACAGGGATCTGAAGCTTTCTTT
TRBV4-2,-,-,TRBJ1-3,CASSQVDQTGWGNTIYF,TGTGCCAGCAGCCAAGTGGATCAGACGGGGTGGGGAAACACCATATATTTT
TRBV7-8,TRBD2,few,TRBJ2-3,CASSTHPGRESTDTQYF,TGTGCCAGCAGCACCCACCCCGGGCGGGAGAGCACAGATACGCAGTATTTT
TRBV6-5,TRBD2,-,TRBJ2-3,CASRRLAGDTDTQYF,TGTGCCAGCAGGCGACTAGCGGGGGACACAGATACGCAGTATTTT
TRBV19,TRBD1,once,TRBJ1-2,CASSARTGSNYGYTF,TGTGCCAGTAGTGCGCGGACAGGGTCTAACTATGGCTACACCTTC
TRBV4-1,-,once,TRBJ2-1,CASSPRDIVSSYNEQFF,TGCGCCAGCAGCCCCCGGGACATAGTTAGCTCCTACAATGAGCAGTTCTTC
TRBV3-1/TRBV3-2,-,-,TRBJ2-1,CASSRSGKSYNEQFF,TGTGCCAGCAGCCGTAGCGGTAAGTCCTACAATGAGCAGTTCTTC
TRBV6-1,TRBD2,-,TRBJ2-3,CASREAGGVTQYF,TGTGCCAGCCGTGAAGCGGGAGGGGTTACGCAGTATTTT
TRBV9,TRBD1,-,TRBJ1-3,CASSVAGQGGNTIYF,TGTGCCAGCAGCGTAGCAGGACAGGGGGGAAACACCATATATTTT
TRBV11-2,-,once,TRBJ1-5,CASSWGQGNQPQHF,TGTGCCAGCAGCTGGGGACAAGGCAATCAGCCCCAGCATTTT
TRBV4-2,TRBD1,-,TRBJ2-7,CASSHSPGQGTYEQYF,TGTGCCAGCAGCCACTCTCCGGGACAGGGAACTTACGAGCAGTACTTC
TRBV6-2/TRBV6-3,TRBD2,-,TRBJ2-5,CASSSTPAGGGETQYF,TGTGCCAGCAGTTCGACGCCGGCGGGGGGGGGAGAGACCCAGTACTTC
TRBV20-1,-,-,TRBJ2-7,CSASGSSYEQYF,TGCAGTGCTAGTGGCAGCTCCTACGAGCAGTACTTC
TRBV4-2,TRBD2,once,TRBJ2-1,CASSLREADYNEQFF,TGTGCCAGCAGCTTACGGGAGGCCGACTACAATGAGCAGTTCTTC
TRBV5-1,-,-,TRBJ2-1,CASSLRPGLGGNEQFF,TGCGCCAGCAGCCTTAGACCGGGACTGGGGGGCAATGAGCAGTTCTTC
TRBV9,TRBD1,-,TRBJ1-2,CASSFRTGTASDGYTF,TGTGCCAGCAGCTTTCGGACAGGGACAGCCTCGGATGGCTACACCTTC
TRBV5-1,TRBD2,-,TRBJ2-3,CASRNVGLAGDFHTNTDTQYF,TGCGCCAGCAGGAATGTGGGACTAGCGGGAGATTTTCACACAAACACAGATACGCAGTATTTT
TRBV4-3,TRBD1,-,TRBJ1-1,CASSPGTGYAEAFF,TGCGCCAGCAGCCCCGGGACAGGGTACGCTGAAGCTTTCTTT
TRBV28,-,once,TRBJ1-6,CASRIEVSPLHF,TGTGCCAGCAGAATAGAGGTCTCACCCCTCCACTTT
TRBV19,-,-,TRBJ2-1,CATWANGEQFF,TGTGCCACATGGGCCAACGGCGAGCAGTTCTTC
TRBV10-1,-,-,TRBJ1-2,CASSEIRHNYTF,TGCGCCAGCAGTGAGATCCGACATAACTACACCTTC
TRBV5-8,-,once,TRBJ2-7,CASSFRLF,TGTGCCAGCAGCTTCAGGCTATTC
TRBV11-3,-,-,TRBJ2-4,CASSLGGGAKNIQYF,TGTGCCAGCAGCTTAGGAGGGGGAGCCAAAAACATTCAGTACTTC
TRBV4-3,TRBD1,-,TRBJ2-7,CASSQDGLKTGSSSYEQYF,TGCGCCAGCAGCCAAGACGGGCTCAAGACAGGGTCCAGCTCCTACGAGCAGTACTTC